The entry below describes one T cell receptor beta chain. An end of the junction does not agree with germline; a read error may underlie this. The entry originates in a study of tumor-infiltrating lymphocytes in primary liver carcinoma. The CDR3 is 14 amino acids. The germline CDR1 and CDR2 sequences are MNHEY and SVGEGT. The study co-extracted DNA and RNA from about 20-30 mg of unsorted bulk tissue. The template, approximately 500 ng total RNA, yielded TCR beta cDNA made with a constant-region primer. TCR beta libraries came from three nested multiplex PCR rounds using slightly modified ARM-PCR. A C-beta reverse primer and TRBV1-TRBV30 forward primers served in each of the first two PCR rounds, at about 9 cycles apiece. TCRdb re-derived calls from the multiplex PCR reads in MiXCR, one entry per CDR3 protein. In the table there are 50,000 to 60,000 distinct CDR3 sequences, 65% to 85% of which are singletons.

This clonotype originated in a man aged 40-50 years with primary liver carcinoma and hepatitis B virus infection. The chain has TRBV6-2 or TRBV6-3 and TRBJ2-7; 9 bases are a match to TRBD1. Sequenced material: liver tumor tissue from sampling region 5. The subset: tumor region T5, tumor centre. The CDR3 DNA sequence: TGTGCCAGCAACTTCCGGGACAGGGCCCACGAGCAGTGCTTC. Translating it yields CASNFRDRAHEQCF.